Presented here are 4 T cell receptor beta chains from one specimen sequenced in a study of T cells in Graves' hyperthyroidism and ophthalmopathy. RNA transcripts gave rise to amplified TCR beta CDR3 regions. The HTBI primer set was used in a first-round RT-PCR of the TCR CDR3. Each CDR3 protein is one row after TCRdb ran MiXCR on the multiplex PCR reads. The repertoire holds hundreds of thousands of distinct CDR3 sequences, roughly a sixth seen once, with roughly a sixth in the top ten. The sequenced sample was blood. These TCRs come from a woman aged 50 to 60 with Graves' hyperthyroidism that later progressed to Graves' ophthalmopathy.

A word on this clonotype: One end of the junction fails to match germline, which may point to a read error. CDR3 region: CASSLGGTNTRELFF. CDR3 bases: TGCGCCAGCAGCTTGGGGGGAACGAACACCAGGGAGCTGTTTTTT. The V and J genes are TRBV5-1 and TRBJ2-2; no reliable D call. The germline V gene encodes CDR1 SGHRS and CDR2 YFSETQ. This CDR3 contains 15 residues. Variable domain in full (rest from reference TRBV5-1 and TRBJ2-2): KAGVTQTPRYLIKTRGQQVTLSCSPISGHRSVSWYQQTPGQGLQFLFEYFSETQRNKGNFPGRFSGRQFSNSRSEMNVSTLELGDSALYLCASSLGGTNTRELFFGEGSRLTVL.

This rearrangement joins TRBV27 to TRBJ2-2; 9 bases are a match to TRBD1. V lost 5 bases to trimming and J lost 6 bases; unmatched junction nucleotides: 10. The germline V gene has CDR1 MNHEY and CDR2 SMNVEV (reference sequence). CDR3 length equals 16 residues. The CDR3 region is CASSPTGGAFAGELFF. The CDR3 DNA reads as TGTGCCAGCAGTCCTACAGGGGGCGCGTTTGCCGGGGAGCTGTTTTTT.

This chain uses TRBV27 with TRBJ2-1; D might be TRBD1 (5 bases). V was trimmed by 7 bases and J by 2 bases, leaving 15 bases between them. CDR1 is MNHEY and CDR2 is SMNVEV in the germline V gene (reference sequence). This CDR3 spans 15 amino acids. The CDR3 loop is CASIGGAHPYNEQFF. DNA for the CDR3: TGTGCCAGCATTGGTGGGGCTCACCCCTACAATGAGCAGTTCTTC.

This clonotype was observed a few times. The rearrangement uses TRBV20-1 and TRBJ1-5, with TRBD1 as a possible D gene (5 bases). The CDR3 sequence is 12 residues long. Deletions cut 0 bases from V and 6 bases from J, with 6 bases between. Per the germline V gene, CDR1 is DFQATT and CDR2 is SNEGSKA (reference sequence). CDR3 region: CSARDGGQPQHF. The CDR3 nucleotides are TGCAGTGCTAGAGATGGGGGTCAGCCCCAGCATTTT.